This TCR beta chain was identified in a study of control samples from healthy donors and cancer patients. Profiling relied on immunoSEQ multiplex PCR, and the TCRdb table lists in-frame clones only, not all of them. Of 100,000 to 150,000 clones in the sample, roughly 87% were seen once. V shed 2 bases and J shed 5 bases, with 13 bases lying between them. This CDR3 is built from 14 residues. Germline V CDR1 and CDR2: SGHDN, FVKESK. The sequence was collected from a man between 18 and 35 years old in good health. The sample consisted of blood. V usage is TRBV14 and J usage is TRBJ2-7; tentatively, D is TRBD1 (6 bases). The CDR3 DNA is TGTGCCAGCAGCCAACAACAGGGAACCCACGAGCAGTACTTC. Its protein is CASSQQQGTHEQYF.